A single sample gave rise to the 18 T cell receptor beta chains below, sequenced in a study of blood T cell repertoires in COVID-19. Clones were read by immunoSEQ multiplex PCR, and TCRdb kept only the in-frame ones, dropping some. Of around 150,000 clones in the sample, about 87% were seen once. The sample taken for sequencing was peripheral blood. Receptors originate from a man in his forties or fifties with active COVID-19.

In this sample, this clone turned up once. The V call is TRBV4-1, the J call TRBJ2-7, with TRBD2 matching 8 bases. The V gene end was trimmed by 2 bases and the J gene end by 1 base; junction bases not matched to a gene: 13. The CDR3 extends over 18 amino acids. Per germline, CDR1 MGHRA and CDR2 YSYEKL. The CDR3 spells CASSQLPSGGFLSYEQYF. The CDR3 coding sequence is TGCGCCAGCAGCCAATTACCCTCGGGGGGGTTCCTATCCTACGAGCAGTACTTC.

CDR3 loop: CASSQSYRDSGNTIYF. The DNA of the CDR3 is TGCGCCAGCAGCCAATCATACAGGGACTCTGGAAACACCATATATTTT. V usage is TRBV4-3 and J usage is TRBJ1-3; a weak D match, TRBD1 (6 bases). With 2 bases removed from V and 0 bases from J, the gap between germline ends came to 11 bases. Germline V gives CDR1 LGHNA, CDR2 YSLEER. The CDR3 extends over 16 amino acids.

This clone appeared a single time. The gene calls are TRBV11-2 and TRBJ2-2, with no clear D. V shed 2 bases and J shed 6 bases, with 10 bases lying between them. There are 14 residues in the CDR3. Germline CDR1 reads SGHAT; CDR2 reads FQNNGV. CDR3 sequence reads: CASSLSAGAGELFF. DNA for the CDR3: TGTGCCAGCAGCTTAAGCGCCGGTGCCGGGGAGCTGTTTTTT.

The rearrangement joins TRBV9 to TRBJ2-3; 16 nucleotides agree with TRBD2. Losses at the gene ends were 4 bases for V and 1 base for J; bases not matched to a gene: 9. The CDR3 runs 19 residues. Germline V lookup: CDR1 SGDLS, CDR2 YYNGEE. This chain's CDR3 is CASSRVGTSGGARTDTQYF. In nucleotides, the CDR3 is TGTGCCAGCAGCCGAGTGGGGACTAGCGGGGGGGCCCGCACAGATACGCAGTATTTT.

The CDR3 nucleotides read TGCAGTGCTAGTCAGGGGTTGAACAATTCACCCCTCCACTTT. It codes for CSASQGLNNSPLHF. This chain connects TRBV20-1 to TRBJ1-6, with D possibly being TRBD1 (6 bases). Germline-derived CDR1 and CDR2 are DFQATT and SNEGSKA (reference sequence). Trimming shortened V by 3 bases and J by 7 bases, and 13 bases separated the two germline ends. The CDR3 runs to 14 residues.

CDR3 nucleotides: TGTGCCAGCAGCTTGGACCCGGGTTCCAATCAGCCCCAGCATTTT. This encodes CASSLDPGSNQPQHF. This chain links TRBV5-4 with TRBJ1-5; D ambiguous. Germline lookup yields CDR1 SGHNT and CDR2 YYREEE (reference sequence). V dropped 0 bases and J dropped 3 bases, with 10 bases sitting between them. CDR3 length: 15 residues.

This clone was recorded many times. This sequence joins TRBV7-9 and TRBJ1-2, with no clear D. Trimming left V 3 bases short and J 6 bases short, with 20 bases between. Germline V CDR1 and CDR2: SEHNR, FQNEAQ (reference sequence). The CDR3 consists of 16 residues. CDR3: CASSLSAASLINGYTF. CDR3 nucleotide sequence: TGTGCCAGCAGCTTGTCCGCAGCGTCCCTAATAAATGGCTACACCTTC.

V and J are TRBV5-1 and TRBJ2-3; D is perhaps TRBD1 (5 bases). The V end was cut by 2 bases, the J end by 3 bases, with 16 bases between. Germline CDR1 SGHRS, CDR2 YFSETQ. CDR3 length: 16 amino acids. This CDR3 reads CASSLGAKPITDTQYF. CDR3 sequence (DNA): TGCGCCAGCAGCTTAGGGGCCAAGCCGATAACAGATACGCAGTATTTT.

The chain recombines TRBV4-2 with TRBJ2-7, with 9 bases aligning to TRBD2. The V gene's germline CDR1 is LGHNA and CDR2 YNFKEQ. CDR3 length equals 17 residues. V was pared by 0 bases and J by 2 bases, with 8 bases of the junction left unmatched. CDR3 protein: CASSQDEQASGAYEQYF. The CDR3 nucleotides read TGTGCCAGCAGCCAAGATGAGCAGGCTAGCGGGGCCTACGAGCAGTACTTC.

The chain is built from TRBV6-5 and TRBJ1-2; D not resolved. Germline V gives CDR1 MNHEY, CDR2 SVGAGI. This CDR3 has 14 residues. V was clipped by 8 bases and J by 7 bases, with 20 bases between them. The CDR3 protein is CASFQIPSRGGYTF. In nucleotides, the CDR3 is TGTGCCAGCTTCCAAATCCCCAGCCGGGGTGGCTACACCTTC.

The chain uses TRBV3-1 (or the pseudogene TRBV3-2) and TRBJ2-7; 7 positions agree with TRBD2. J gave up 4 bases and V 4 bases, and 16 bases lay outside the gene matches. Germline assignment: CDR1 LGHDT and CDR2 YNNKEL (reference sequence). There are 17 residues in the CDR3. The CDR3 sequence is CASSPPAGEESPYEQYF. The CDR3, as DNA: TGTGCCAGCAGCCCGCCTGCGGGGGAAGAATCTCCATACGAGCAGTACTTC.

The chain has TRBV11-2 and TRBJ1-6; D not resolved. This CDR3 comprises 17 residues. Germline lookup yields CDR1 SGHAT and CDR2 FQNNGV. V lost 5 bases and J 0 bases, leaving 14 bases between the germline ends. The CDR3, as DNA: TGTGCCAGCAGCCTCCGTGGCACCCGCTCCTATAATTCACCCCTCCACTTT. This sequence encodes CASSLRGTRSYNSPLHF.

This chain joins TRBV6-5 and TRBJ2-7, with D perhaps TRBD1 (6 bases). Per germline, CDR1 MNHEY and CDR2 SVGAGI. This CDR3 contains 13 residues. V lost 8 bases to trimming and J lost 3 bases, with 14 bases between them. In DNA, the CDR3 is TGTGCCAGCGGACCCGGGACACACTACGAGCAGTACTTC. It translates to CASGPGTHYEQYF.

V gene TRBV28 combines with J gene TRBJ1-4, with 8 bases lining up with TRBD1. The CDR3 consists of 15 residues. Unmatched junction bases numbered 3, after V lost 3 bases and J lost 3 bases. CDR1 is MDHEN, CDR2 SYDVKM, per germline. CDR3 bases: TGTGCCAGCAGTTTGGACAGGGCGGCTAATGAAAAACTGTTTTTT. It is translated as CASSLDRAANEKLFF.

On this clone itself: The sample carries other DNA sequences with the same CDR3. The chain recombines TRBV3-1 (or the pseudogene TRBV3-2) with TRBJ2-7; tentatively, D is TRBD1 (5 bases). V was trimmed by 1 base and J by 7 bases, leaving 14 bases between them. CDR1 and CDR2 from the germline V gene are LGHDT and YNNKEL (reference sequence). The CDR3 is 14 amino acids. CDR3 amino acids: CASSQVAGRGEQYF. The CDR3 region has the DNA TGTGCCAGCAGCCAAGTTGCAGGGCGAGGAGAGCAGTACTTC.

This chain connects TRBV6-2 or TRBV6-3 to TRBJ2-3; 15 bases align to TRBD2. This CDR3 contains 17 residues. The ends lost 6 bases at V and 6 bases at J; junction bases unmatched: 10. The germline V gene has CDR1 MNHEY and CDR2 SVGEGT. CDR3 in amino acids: CASSPWTSGGALDTQYF. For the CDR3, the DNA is TGTGCCAGCAGCCCCTGGACTAGCGGGGGGGCTTTGGATACGCAGTATTTT.

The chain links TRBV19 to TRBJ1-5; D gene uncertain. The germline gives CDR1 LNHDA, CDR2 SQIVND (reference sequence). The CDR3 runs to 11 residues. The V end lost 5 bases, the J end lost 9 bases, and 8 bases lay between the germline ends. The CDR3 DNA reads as TGTGCCAGTAGTTCGTCCGGGCCCCAGCATTTT. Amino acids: CASSSSGPQHF.

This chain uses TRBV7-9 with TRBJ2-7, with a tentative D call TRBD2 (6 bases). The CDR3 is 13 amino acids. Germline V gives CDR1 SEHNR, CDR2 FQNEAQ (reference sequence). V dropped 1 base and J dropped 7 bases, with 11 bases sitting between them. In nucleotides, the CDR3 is TGTGCCAGCAGCTTAGGATCGGCGGGGGAGCAGTACTTC. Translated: CASSLGSAGEQYF.